The 27 T cell receptor beta chains presented below share a single source sample, sequenced in a study of blood T cell repertoires in COVID-19. This table comes from immunoSEQ multiplex PCR, and its TCRdb copy is limited to in-frame clones, with some not included. Of approximately 350,000 clones in the sample, around 83% were seen once. The specimen sequenced was PBMCs or T cells enriched from blood (not recorded which). The source of these receptors is a woman aged 45 to 65 who had recovered from COVID-19.

CDR3 DNA sequence: TGTGCCAGTAGTATAGGCGGGAGATTTCGGAACACCGGGGAGCTGTTTTTT. It codes for CASSIGGRFRNTGELFF. The V gene is TRBV19, the J gene TRBJ2-2, with 7 positions matching TRBD2. This CDR3 spans 17 amino acids. The V gene's germline CDR1 is LNHDA and CDR2 SQIVND (reference sequence). V trimming: 1 base; J trimming: 1 base; junction bases outside the gene matches: 6.

The chain couples TRBV14 to TRBJ2-1; D gene uncertain. V lost 3 bases, J lost 0 bases, and 9 bases lay in between. Germline-derived CDR1 and CDR2 are SGHDN and FVKESK. This CDR3 spans 15 amino acids. The CDR3 reads CASSHLKSSYNEQFF. CDR3 in DNA: TGTGCCAGCAGCCACCTAAAGAGCTCCTACAATGAGCAGTTCTTC.

The chain is built from TRBV6-5 and TRBJ1-1; weak D call: TRBD1 (5 bases). V lost 10 bases to trimming and J lost 4 bases, with 13 bases between them. Germline values: CDR1 MNHEY, CDR2 SVGAGI. The CDR3 length is 12 residues. The DNA of the CDR3 is TGTGCCACGTATCAGGGATCCACTGAAGCTTTCTTT. This gives the protein CATYQGSTEAFF.

The chain employs TRBV14 and TRBJ2-3; 10 nucleotides agree with TRBD2. V was pared by 0 bases and J by 8 bases, with 5 bases of the junction left unmatched. From germline, CDR1 is SGHDN and CDR2 FVKESK. The length of the CDR3 is 15 residues. Written as DNA, the CDR3 is TGTGCCAGCAGCCAAGATCCTAGCGGGAGTGCTACGCAGTATTTT. Translation: CASSQDPSGSATQYF. Drawing the rest from reference TRBV14 and TRBJ2-3, the complete variable domain is EAGVTQFPSHSVIEKGQTVTLRCDPISGHDNLYWYRRVMGKEIKFLLHFVKESKQDESGMPNNRFLAERTGGTYSTLKVQPAELEDSGVYFCASSQDPSGSATQYFGPGTRLTVL.

The chain uses TRBV5-4 and TRBJ2-7; 8 bases line up with TRBD2. The V and J ends lost 8 bases and 1 base, in that order; junction bases with no gene match: 8. This CDR3 contains 14 residues. Per germline, CDR1 SGHNT and CDR2 YYREEE (reference sequence). The DNA for the CDR3 is TGTGCCAGTAATCCGGGGGGGATTTCCTACGAGCAGTACTTC. Translating it yields CASNPGGISYEQYF.

The chain is built from TRBV7-8 and TRBJ1-2, with D perhaps matching TRBD1 (5 bases). This CDR3 is built from 14 residues. CDR1 SGHVS and CDR2 FQNEAQ come from the germline V gene. Trimming removed 5 bases at V and 8 bases at J, with 18 bases between. The CDR3 DNA sequence: TGTGCCAGCAGCCCCAGGGCGGAAACAGGAGGCTACACCTTC. It encodes CASSPRAETGGYTF.

The V call is TRBV24-1, the J call TRBJ2-7; 11 positions agree with TRBD1. The germline V gene encodes CDR1 KGHDR and CDR2 SFDVKD. The CDR3 length is 16 residues. Losses at the gene ends were 9 bases for V and 3 bases for J; bases not matched to a gene: 12. For the CDR3, the DNA is TGTGCCACCGTTCCTGGGACAGGGGGTTTCGTCTACGAGCAGTACTTC. Translation: CATVPGTGGFVYEQYF.

The chain uses TRBV21-1 and TRBJ1-1; the table's D call, TRBD1, was not checked against the DNA. TRBV21-1 is termed a pseudogene. This CDR3 has 16 amino acids. The CDR3 sequence is CASVPPGQEANTEAFF. CDR3 bases: TGTGCCAGCGTCCCGCCGGGACAGGAAGCGAACACTGAAGCTTTCTTT.

This clone was counted once. The gene calls are TRBV19 and TRBJ2-2; no reliable D call. This CDR3 spans 14 amino acids. Germline assignment: CDR1 LNHDA and CDR2 SQIVND (reference sequence). V lost 5 bases, J lost 0 bases, and 7 bases lay in between. The CDR3, as DNA: TGTGCCAGTAGTGAGGCGGCGAACACCGGGGAGCTGTTTTTT. As protein: CASSEAANTGELFF. Filled out from reference TRBV19 and TRBJ2-2, the complete variable domain reads DGGITQSPKYLFRKEGQNVTLSCEQNLNHDAMYWYRQDPGQGLRLIYYSQIVNDFQKGDIAEGYSVSREKKESFPLTVTSAQKNPTAFYLCASSEAANTGELFFGEGSRLTVL.

On this clone itself: The sample contains more than one DNA sequence encoding this CDR3. The CDR3 protein is CASSQTANYGYTF. The CDR3, as DNA: TGTGCCAGCAGCCAAACAGCTAACTATGGCTACACCTTC. The chain uses TRBV3-1 (or the pseudogene TRBV3-2) and TRBJ1-2, with no clear D. The V gene's germline CDR1 is LGHDT and CDR2 YNNKEL (reference sequence). The CDR3 is made up of 13 amino acids. The germline V and J ends were trimmed by 2 bases and 0 bases, with 4 bases remaining between them.

The chain is built from TRBV10-2 and TRBJ1-4; a possible D gene is TRBD1 (6 bases). CDR3 size: 14 residues. CDR1 WSHSY and CDR2 SAAADI come from the germline V gene. Trimming removed 8 bases from V and 7 bases from J, with 17 bases in between. The CDR3 is CASRPGTKGEKLFF. The CDR3 bases are TGCGCCAGCCGTCCCGGGACAAAAGGTGAAAAACTGTTTTTT.

The chain is built from TRBV30 and TRBJ1-2; 7 positions agree with TRBD1. CDR3 length equals 13 residues. The V gene's germline CDR1 is GTSNPN and CDR2 SVGIG (reference sequence). After removal of 0 bases from V and 3 bases from J, the junction contained 1 base not matched to a gene. DNA of the CDR3: TGTGCCTGGAGTGTACAGGGGTACTATGGCTACACCTTC. Translating it yields CAWSVQGYYGYTF.

The rearrangement joins TRBV7-3 to TRBJ2-3, with 12 nucleotides matching TRBD2. Per the germline V gene, CDR1 is SGHTA and CDR2 is FQGTGA. With V trimmed by 2 bases and J by 3 bases, 0 bases remained unmatched. This CDR3 comprises 15 residues. The CDR3 loop is CASSLGLAGTDTQYF. The DNA for the CDR3 is TGTGCCAGCAGCTTAGGACTAGCGGGGACAGATACGCAGTATTTT.

The rearrangement links TRBV4-3 to TRBJ1-4, with 11 bases lining up with TRBD1. J was trimmed by 0 bases and V by 1 base; bases with no gene match: 4. CDR3 length: 18 amino acids. Germline V gene lookup returns CDR1 LGHNA and CDR2 YSLEER. The CDR3 DNA sequence: TGCGCCAGCAGCCAAGCCCCGGGACAGGGGGCAACTAATGAAAAACTGTTTTTT. This codes for CASSQAPGQGATNEKLFF.

The gene calls are TRBV11-1 and TRBJ1-1; 7 bases line up with TRBD1. Looked up from germline, CDR1 is SGHAT and CDR2 is FQDESV (reference sequence). The CDR3 runs to 15 residues. The V segment lost 7 bases and the J segment 0 bases; nucleotides outside the gene matches: 8. The CDR3 is CASKQTGTMNTEAFF. Here the CDR3 DNA reads TGTGCCAGCAAACAGACAGGGACCATGAACACTGAAGCTTTCTTT.

CDR3 sequence (DNA): TGTGCCAGCAGTGGAGGGTGGGACACTGAAGCTTTCTTT. This sequence encodes CASSGGWDTEAFF. The J gene is TRBJ1-1, the V gene TRBV5-4; D gene unclear. Germline V gene lookup returns CDR1 SGHNT and CDR2 YYREEE (reference sequence). CDR3 length: 13 amino acids. V was trimmed by 5 bases and J by 3 bases, leaving 11 bases between them.

The genes are TRBV5-4 and TRBJ1-1; no reliable D call. CDR1 SGHNT and CDR2 YYREEE come from the germline V gene (reference sequence). This CDR3 spans 14 amino acids. With 1 base removed from V and 1 base from J, the gap between germline ends came to 8 bases. The DNA of the CDR3 is TGTGCCAGCAGCTTGATCGGCGGGAACACTGAAGCTTTCTTT. Translation gives CASSLIGGNTEAFF.

This clone was recorded only once. The chain employs TRBV6-5 and TRBJ2-7; 9 bases fit TRBD1. Trimming removed 2 bases from V and 5 bases from J; junction bases left unmatched: 7. The CDR3 runs 15 residues. Germline values: CDR1 MNHEY, CDR2 SVGAGI. DNA of the CDR3: TGTGCCAGCAGTTACACGGGACAGGGTTGGCACGAGCAGTACTTC. Translation gives CASSYTGQGWHEQYF.

For this clone: The same CDR3 is also encoded by other DNA sequences in this sample. The chain links TRBV2 to TRBJ1-1; D gene unclear. This CDR3 is built from 13 residues. V was cut by 6 bases and J by 3 bases, with 11 bases left in between. CDR1 is SNHLY, CDR2 FYNNEI, per germline. In nucleotides, the CDR3 is TGTGCCAGCAGCCCCAGGAGGGACACTGAAGCTTTCTTT. It translates to CASSPRRDTEAFF.

The chain is built from TRBV4-2 and TRBJ1-3; D remains unclear. CDR1 and CDR2 from the germline V gene are LGHNA and YNFKEQ. Trimming pared 1 base from V and 0 bases from J, leaving 10 bases between. This CDR3 region has 16 residues. CDR3 sequence: CASSQVGRGSGNTIYF. DNA of the CDR3: TGTGCCAGCAGCCAAGTTGGCCGGGGCTCTGGAAACACCATATATTTT.

This sequence joins TRBV7-2 and TRBJ1-2; 7 nucleotides match TRBD1. The junction had 3 bases not matched to a gene; V was cut back by 4 bases and J by 7 bases. Germline V gives CDR1 SGHTA, CDR2 FQGNSA. CDR3 length: 12 amino acids. CDR3 bases: TGTGCCAGCAGCTCAAGGGGGCCTGGCTACACCTTC. This sequence encodes CASSSRGPGYTF.

The rearrangement joins TRBV9 to TRBJ1-2; tentatively, D is TRBD1 (5 bases). With 0 bases removed from V and 4 bases from J, the gap between germline ends came to 16 bases. CDR1 SGDLS and CDR2 YYNGEE come from the germline V gene. This CDR3 is built from 16 residues. This CDR3 is CASSVGGSQGLYGYTF. The CDR3 DNA follows: TGTGCCAGCAGCGTAGGTGGATCCCAGGGCCTCTATGGCTACACCTTC.

The V call is TRBV11-2, the J call TRBJ1-3; D ambiguous. The CDR3 runs to 12 residues. V dropped 5 bases and J dropped 8 bases, with 10 bases sitting between them. CDR1 is SGHAT and CDR2 is FQNNGV in the germline V gene. Here the CDR3 reads CASSPYRDTIYF. CDR3 coding DNA: TGTGCCAGCAGCCCATATCGGGACACCATATATTTT.

This clone was detected once. The V and J genes are TRBV11-2 and TRBJ1-2; D is unclear. The CDR3 runs 13 residues. Germline CDR1 SGHAT, CDR2 FQNNGV. V gave up 5 bases and J gave up 3 bases, with 10 bases separating them. The CDR3 DNA reads as TGTGCCAGCAGCCCAGCCGGGGACTATGGCTACACCTTC. Its translation is CASSPAGDYGYTF. Filled out from reference TRBV11-2 and TRBJ1-2, the complete variable domain reads EAGVAQSPRYKIIEKRQSVAFWCNPISGHATLYWYQQILGQGPKLLIQFQNNGVVDDSQLPKDRFSAERLKGVDSTLKIQPAKLEDSAVYLCASSPAGDYGYTFGSGTRLTVV.

This chain joins TRBV4-3 and TRBJ2-1; D is uncertain. Germline loops: CDR1 LGHNA, CDR2 YSLEER. The V end was cut by 3 bases, the J end by 1 base, with 13 bases between. The CDR3 is 16 residues long. In nucleotides, the CDR3 is TGCGCCAGCAGCCATAGCCTAGTCCCGTCCTACAATGAGCAGTTCTTC. Protein sequence: CASSHSLVPSYNEQFF.

This clone was counted between two and nine times. The rearrangement joins TRBV18 to TRBJ1-1; 9 bases line up with TRBD1. Trimming removed 3 bases from V and 2 bases from J; junction bases left unmatched: 13. This CDR3 comprises 18 residues. Per germline, CDR1 KGHSH and CDR2 LQKENI. This CDR3 reads CASSPLFGGQGDNTEAFF. The CDR3 nucleotides are TGTGCCAGCTCACCTCTATTTGGGGGACAGGGCGACAACACTGAAGCTTTCTTT.

The chain employs TRBV28 and TRBJ1-2; no clear D gene. Looked up from germline, CDR1 is MDHEN and CDR2 is SYDVKM. V lost 8 bases and J 0 bases, leaving 16 bases between the germline ends. This CDR3 has 15 residues. The CDR3 spells CASSLPGITNYGYTF. The CDR3 DNA is TGTGCCAGCTCCCTACCCGGGATAACTAACTATGGCTACACCTTC.